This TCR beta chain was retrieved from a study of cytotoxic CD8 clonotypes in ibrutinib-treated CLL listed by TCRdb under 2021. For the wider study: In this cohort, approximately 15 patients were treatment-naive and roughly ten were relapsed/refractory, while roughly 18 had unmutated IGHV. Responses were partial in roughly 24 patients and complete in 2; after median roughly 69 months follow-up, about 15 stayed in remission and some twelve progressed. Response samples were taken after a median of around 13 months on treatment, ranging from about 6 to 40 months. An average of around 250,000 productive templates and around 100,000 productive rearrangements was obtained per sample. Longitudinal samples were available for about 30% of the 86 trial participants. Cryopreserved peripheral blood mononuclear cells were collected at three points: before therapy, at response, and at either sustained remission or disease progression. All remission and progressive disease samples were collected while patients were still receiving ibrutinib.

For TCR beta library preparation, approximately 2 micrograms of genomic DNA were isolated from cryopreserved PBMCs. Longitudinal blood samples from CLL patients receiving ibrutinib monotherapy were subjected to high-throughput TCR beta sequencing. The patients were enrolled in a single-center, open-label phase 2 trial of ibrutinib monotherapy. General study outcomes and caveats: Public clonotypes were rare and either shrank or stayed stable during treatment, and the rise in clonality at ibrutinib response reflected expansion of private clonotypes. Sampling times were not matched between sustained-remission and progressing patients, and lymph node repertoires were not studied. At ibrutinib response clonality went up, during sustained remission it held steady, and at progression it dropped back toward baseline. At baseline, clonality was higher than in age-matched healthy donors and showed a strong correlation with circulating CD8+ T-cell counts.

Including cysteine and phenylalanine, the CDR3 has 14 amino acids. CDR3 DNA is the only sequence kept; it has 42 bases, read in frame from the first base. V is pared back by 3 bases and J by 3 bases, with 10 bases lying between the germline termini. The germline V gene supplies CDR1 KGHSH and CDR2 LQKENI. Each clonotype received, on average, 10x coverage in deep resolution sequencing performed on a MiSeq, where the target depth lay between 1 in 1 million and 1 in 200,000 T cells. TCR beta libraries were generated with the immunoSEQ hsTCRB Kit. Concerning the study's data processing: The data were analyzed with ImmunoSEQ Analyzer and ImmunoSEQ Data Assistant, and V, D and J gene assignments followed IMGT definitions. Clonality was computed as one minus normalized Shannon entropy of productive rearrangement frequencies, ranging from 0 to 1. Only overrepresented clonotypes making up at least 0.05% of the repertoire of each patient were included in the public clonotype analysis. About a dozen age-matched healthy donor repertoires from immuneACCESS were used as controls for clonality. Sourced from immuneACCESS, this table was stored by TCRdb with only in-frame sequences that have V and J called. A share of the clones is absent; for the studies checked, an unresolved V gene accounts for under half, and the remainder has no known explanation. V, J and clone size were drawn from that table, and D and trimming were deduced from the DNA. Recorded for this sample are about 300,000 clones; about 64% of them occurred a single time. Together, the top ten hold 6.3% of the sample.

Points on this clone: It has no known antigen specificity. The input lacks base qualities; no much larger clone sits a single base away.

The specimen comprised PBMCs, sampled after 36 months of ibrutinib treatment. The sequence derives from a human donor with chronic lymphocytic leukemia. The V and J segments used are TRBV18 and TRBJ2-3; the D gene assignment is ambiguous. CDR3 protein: CASSPPRGTDTQYF. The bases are TGTGCCAGCTCACCCCCTAGAGGTACAGATACGCAGTATTTT.